This T cell receptor beta chain was identified during a study of T cell responses to AZD1222 COVID-19 vaccine. Study-level information: Second doses were pooled across both intervals (about 4 or about 12 weeks). Study outcomes and limitations: Repertoires were obtained only post-peak T cell response.

CDR3 length: 17 residues. Germline lookup yields CDR1 SSHAT and CDR2 FNYEAQ (reference sequence). With respect to this clone: Its antigen is still unknown. One end of the junction fails to match germline, which may point to a read error.

Data came from immunoSEQ multiplex PCR; TCRdb stores just in-frame clones and leaves some out. The sample holds more than 85,000 clones; around 73% are singletons and the top ten take roughly 21%. The input for sequencing was peripheral blood, taken on day 0 of AZD1222 vaccination. The chain employs TRBV7-7 and TRBJ2-5; TRBD1 matches 8 bases. The clonotype was recovered from an adult in good health. As DNA, the CDR3 is TGTGCTAGCAGCTTAGGCCCCGGACAGGGTAGGGCAGAGACCCAGTACTTC. This gives the protein CASSLGPGQGRAETQYF.